This T cell receptor (beta chain) was captured by sequencing in a study of blood T cells in healthy people across ages. General study points: The unsorted PBMCs prevented any conclusive comparison of naive versus antigen-experienced cells.

Germline values: CDR1 ENHRY, CDR2 SYGVKD. There are 12 residues in the CDR3. Sample-barcoded 5' priming and a J-beta primer mix drove a second PCR of roughly 6 to 12 cycles. TCRdb re-called the 5' RACE reads with MiXCR, one entry per CDR3 protein. The data show over a million distinct CDR3 sequences, 59% seen once. To note about this clonotype: Its antigen remains unidentified. Its ends do not fully match the called genes, so a read error is possible.

The chain joins TRBV10-3 to TRBJ2-7, with D perhaps TRBD2 (6 bases). The TCR was taken from a man younger than 30 in good health. Specimen: blood. The CDR3 DNA reads as TGTGCCATCGGGACTCAGGCCTACGAGCAGAACTTC. Residues: CAIGTQAYEQNF.